The 31 T cell receptor beta chains below all came from one sample that was sequenced in a study of cytomegalovirus exposure and HLA in healthy donors (dated by TCRdb to about 2017). The library was generated by the immunoSEQ multiplex PCR assay. For the multiplex PCR, a mixture combining 60 forward primers for TCR Vbeta segments and 13 reverse primers for TCR Jbeta segments was used. As stored in TCRdb, this immuneACCESS dataset retains in-frame rearrangements with V and J assigned. A fraction of the clones does not appear; measured against another copy, unresolved V genes explain less than half of the discrepancy, and the remainder lacks a known reason. Within this sample are about 200,000 clones, with roughly 80% of them counted one time only. The ten top clones hold just over 1.4% of the sample. The sample taken for sequencing was PBMCs. The receptors here all came from a girl under 18 in good health and CMV-seronegative.

The chain recombines TRBV7-3 with TRBJ2-1, with 8 nucleotides matching TRBD2. The CDR3 has 16 residues. Germline trimming cut 4 bases from V and 0 bases from J; bases unmatched to any gene: 5. The V gene's germline CDR1 is SGHTA and CDR2 FQGTGA. The CDR3 bases are TGTGCCAGCAGCTCCCGGGGGGGGCACTCCTACAATGAGCAGTTCTTC. Protein: CASSSRGGHSYNEQFF.

The rearrangement links TRBV28 to TRBJ2-3; D is uncertain. Trimming removed 9 bases at V and 0 bases at J, with 13 bases between. The length of the CDR3 is 14 residues. Per germline, CDR1 MDHEN and CDR2 SYDVKM. CDR3 in DNA: TGTGCCAGTAATAGCCCCTCTAGCACAGATACGCAGTATTTT. This codes for CASNSPSSTDTQYF.

The genes are TRBV28 and TRBJ1-6; no firm D call. From germline, CDR1 is MDHEN and CDR2 SYDVKM. V was trimmed by 2 bases and J by 7 bases, leaving 12 bases between them. This CDR3 has 15 amino acids. The CDR3 region has the DNA TGTGCCAGCAGTTTACCGGGAGCCCCCAATTCACCCCTCCACTTT. Its translation: CASSLPGAPNSPLHF.

This chain uses TRBV4-1 with TRBJ2-4; 13 bases map to TRBD2. V trimming: 2 bases; J trimming: 5 bases; junction bases outside the gene matches: 6. Looked up from germline, CDR1 is MGHRA and CDR2 is YSYEKL. This CDR3 region has 17 residues. The CDR3: CASSQKLTSGGENIQYF. The DNA for the CDR3 is TGCGCCAGCAGCCAAAAGCTAACTAGCGGGGGGGAAAACATTCAGTACTTC.

The rearrangement joins TRBV2 to TRBJ1-2, with 7 bases identical to TRBD1. Germline CDR1 and CDR2: SNHLY and FYNNEI. The CDR3 is made up of 13 amino acids. Trimming at V came to 8 bases and at J to 6 bases, leaving 9 bases not matched to a gene. This CDR3 is CASQDRPFDGYTF. The DNA for the CDR3 is TGTGCCAGCCAGGACAGGCCCTTCGATGGCTACACCTTC.

V gene TRBV2 combines with J gene TRBJ1-6; no reliable D call. The CDR3 runs to 12 residues. V was cut by 6 bases and J by 14 bases, with 14 bases left in between. CDR1 is SNHLY, CDR2 FYNNEI, per germline. The DNA for the CDR3 is TGTGCCAGCAGCGTTCAGATAAGTACCCTCCACTTT. It translates to CASSVQISTLHF.

The chain has TRBV15 and TRBJ2-5; tentative D call: TRBD1 (8 bases). V gave up 5 bases and J gave up 0 bases, with 16 bases separating them. Germline V gives CDR1 LNHNV, CDR2 YYDKDF (reference sequence). The CDR3 consists of 16 residues. This chain's CDR3 is CATSAGDRPYQETQYF. CDR3 nucleotides: TGTGCCACCAGCGCGGGGGACAGGCCGTACCAAGAGACCCAGTACTTC.

The chain's CDR3 is CASRQDRGLHTF. The DNA for the CDR3 is TGTGCCAGCAGACAAGACAGGGGGCTTCACACCTTC. The chain couples TRBV28 to TRBJ1-2, with TRBD1 matching over 10 bases. The CDR3 has 12 amino acids. CDR1 and CDR2 (germline): MDHEN, SYDVKM. Trimming cost V 6 bases and J 12 bases; bases outside gene matches: 7.

This clone was found once. CDR3 protein: CASSPREGPGEAFF. CDR3 nucleotide sequence: TGTGCCAGCAGCCCGCGAGAGGGCCCCGGTGAAGCTTTCTTT. The chain is built from TRBV7-9 and TRBJ1-1; no clear D. The CDR3 is 14 amino acids. Germline loops: CDR1 SEHNR, CDR2 FQNEAQ (reference sequence). Trimming left V 5 bases short and J 7 bases short, with 17 bases between.

The rearrangement uses TRBV18 and TRBJ1-1; D is unresolved. Trimming shortened V by 3 bases and J by 1 base, and 9 bases separated the two germline ends. The CDR3 totals 14 residues. The germline CDR1 and CDR2 sequences are KGHSH and LQKENI. The CDR3 bases are TGTGCCAGCTCACCGTTGGAGGGGAACACTGAAGCTTTCTTT. This encodes CASSPLEGNTEAFF.

This CDR3 reads CASSLPGTGGQPQHF. Written as DNA, the CDR3 is TGTGCCAGCAGTTTACCCGGGACAGGGGGTCAGCCCCAGCATTTT. This chain uses TRBV28 with TRBJ1-5; 11 bases align to TRBD1. CDR3 length equals 15 residues. Trimming took 2 bases from V and 6 from J; bases not matched to a gene: 3. Germline-derived CDR1 and CDR2 are MDHEN and SYDVKM.

V gene TRBV10-3 combines with J gene TRBJ1-5; no clear D. The CDR3 has 18 amino acids. Germline CDR1 and CDR2: ENHRY and SYGVKD. Trimming removed 0 bases at V and 0 bases at J, with 15 bases between. DNA for the CDR3: TGTGCCATCAGTGAGTCTCCACTGGGAGGTCATAGCAATCAGCCCCAGCATTTT. Its translation is CAISESPLGGHSNQPQHF.

This chain uses TRBV7-8 with TRBJ2-7; perhaps TRBD1 as D (6 bases). The germline gives CDR1 SGHVS, CDR2 FQNEAQ. V lost 5 bases to trimming and J lost 3 bases, with 23 bases between them. The CDR3 totals 17 residues. CDR3 DNA sequence: TGTGCCAGCAGCCCAGAGACCAGGGGAACCTTAAGCTACGAGCAGTACTTC. Its protein is CASSPETRGTLSYEQYF.

The chain joins TRBV29-1 to TRBJ1-1, with a possible D match to TRBD1 (6 bases). The length of the CDR3 is 15 residues. Germline CDR1 reads SQVTM; CDR2 reads ANQGSEA. Trimming left V 7 bases short and J 0 bases short, with 18 bases between. CDR3 region: CSGRGAGAMNTEAFF. The CDR3 DNA sequence: TGCAGCGGCAGAGGGGCAGGGGCGATGAACACTGAAGCTTTCTTT.

This clone was picked up a small number of times. The chain links TRBV5-1 to TRBJ1-1; D remains unclear. Germline CDR1 is SGHRS and CDR2 is YFSETQ. This CDR3 is built from 14 residues. V lost 3 bases, J lost 0 bases, and 9 bases lay in between. CDR3 amino acids: CASSYLEVNTEAFF. CDR3 bases: TGCGCCAGCAGCTACTTGGAGGTGAACACTGAAGCTTTCTTT.

The chain carries TRBV29-1 and TRBJ2-2, with TRBD1 matching over 7 bases. The CDR3 has 14 amino acids. The trim removed 6 bases at V and 0 bases at J, leaving 4 bases unmatched. Germline V gene sequence: CDR1 SQVTM, CDR2 ANQGSEA. The DNA for the CDR3 is TGCAGCGTACGACAGGGAGCGAACACCGGGGAGCTGTTTTTT. Residues: CSVRQGANTGELFF.

The gene calls are TRBV19 and TRBJ1-1; no definite D call. CDR1 LNHDA and CDR2 SQIVND come from the germline V gene (reference sequence). Trimming shortened V by 4 bases and J by 11 bases, and 8 bases separated the two germline ends. The CDR3 is 10 amino acids. The CDR3 DNA is TGTGCCAGTAGTAGAGGCGCGGCTTTCTTT. Translating gives CASSRGAAFF. The whole variable domain, filled in from reference TRBV19 and TRBJ1-1, reads DGGITQSPKYLFRKEGQNVTLSCEQNLNHDAMYWYRQDPGQGLRLIYYSQIVNDFQKGDIAEGYSVSREKKESFPLTVTSAQKNPTAFYLCASSRGAAFFGQGTRLTVV.

This sequence joins TRBV6-1 and TRBJ2-7; 7 bases agree with TRBD1. Germline V CDR1 and CDR2: MNHNS, SASEGT. The CDR3 covers 17 residues. The ends lost 4 bases at V and 3 bases at J; junction bases unmatched: 15. In DNA form, the CDR3 reads TGTGCCAGCAGTGGGGCCCCGGGACAGTTGGCATACTACGAGCAGTACTTC. Translated, it gives CASSGAPGQLAYYEQYF.

The V call is TRBV19, the J call TRBJ2-4; D is possibly TRBD2 (6 bases). CDR3 size: 16 residues. The ends were cut back, 5 bases at V and 0 bases at J, with 14 bases in the middle. Looked up from germline, CDR1 is LNHDA and CDR2 is SQIVND (reference sequence). The CDR3 DNA follows: TGTGCCAGTAGTCCCGGGAGCGTCCTAGCCAAAAACATTCAGTACTTC. Residues: CASSPGSVLAKNIQYF.

The V and J genes are TRBV28 and TRBJ2-2; D is ambiguous. There are 16 residues in the CDR3. Germline V gives CDR1 MDHEN, CDR2 SYDVKM. Between the trimmed V and J ends, which lost 7 bases and 1 base, there was a span of 16 bases. CDR3 loop: CASTPVRSLNTGELFF. The CDR3 DNA follows: TGTGCCAGCACCCCGGTTAGAAGTCTGAACACCGGGGAGCTGTTTTTT. Supplemented by reference TRBV28 and TRBJ2-2, the full variable domain reads DVKVTQSSRYLVKRTGEKVFLECVQDMDHENMFWYRQDPGLGLRLIYFSYDVKMKEKGDIPEGYSVSREKKERFSLILESASTNQTSMYLCASTPVRSLNTGELFFGEGSRLTVL.

The rearrangement links TRBV5-5 to TRBJ1-3; the D gene is possibly TRBD1 (6 bases). The CDR3 loop spans 14 amino acids. Germline V lookup: CDR1 SGHKS, CDR2 YYEKEE (reference sequence). Between the trimmed V and J ends, which lost 4 bases and 0 bases, there was a span of 8 bases. The DNA of the CDR3 is TGTGCCAGCAGCGCGACAGGCTCTGGAAACACCATATATTTT. It is translated as CASSATGSGNTIYF.

This chain uses TRBV4-1 with TRBJ2-4; D unclear. CDR1 is MGHRA and CDR2 is YSYEKL in the germline V gene. Trimming shortened V by 0 bases and J by 0 bases, and 12 bases separated the two germline ends. The CDR3 is 17 residues long. Written as DNA, the CDR3 is TGCGCCAGCAGCCAAGAACGGGTCCGTCTAGCCAAAAACATTCAGTACTTC. Amino acids: CASSQERVRLAKNIQYF.

This sequence joins TRBV18 and TRBJ2-4; unclear D gene. V was trimmed by 1 base and J by 0 bases, leaving 4 bases between them. Germline CDR1 KGHSH, CDR2 LQKENI. The CDR3 is made up of 14 amino acids. The CDR3 sequence: CASSPQLAKNIQYF. DNA of the CDR3: TGTGCCAGCTCACCACAGCTAGCCAAAAACATTCAGTACTTC.

On this clone itself: Germline and junction disagree at one end, which may indicate a read error. The chain joins TRBV7-9 to TRBJ1-4, with a weak D call TRBD1 (5 bases). Germline CDR1 SEHNR, CDR2 FQNEAQ (reference sequence). This CDR3 contains 12 residues. Here the CDR3 DNA reads TGTTCCAGCAGCCCTGACAGCGGGAAACTGTTTTTT. Protein sequence: CSSSPDSGKLFF.

This clone was seen only once. The chain combines TRBV7-3 with TRBJ2-2, with 11 bases matching TRBD1. The junction had 7 bases not matched to a gene; V was cut back by 6 bases and J by 7 bases. Germline V gene sequence: CDR1 SGHTA, CDR2 FQGTGA. CDR3 length: 15 amino acids. The CDR3, as DNA: TGTGCCAGCAGTTTGGGACAGGGGGTAGGCGGGGAGCTGTTTTTT. The encoded protein is CASSLGQGVGGELFF.

The V and J genes are TRBV2 and TRBJ2-7; D gene unclear. The V and J ends lost 4 bases and 7 bases respectively, with 14 bases between them. The CDR3 loop spans 13 amino acids. Germline loops: CDR1 SNHLY, CDR2 FYNNEI. CDR3 protein: CASSAGLGNEQYF. The DNA of the CDR3 is TGTGCCAGCAGTGCAGGTCTCGGCAATGAGCAGTACTTC.

This sequence joins TRBV5-6 and TRBJ1-1; a weak D match, TRBD1 (6 bases). The CDR3 extends over 15 amino acids. Germline CDR1 and CDR2: SGHDT and YYEEEE. Trimming removed 0 bases at V and 6 bases at J, with 15 bases between. In DNA, the CDR3 is TGTGCCAGCAGCTTGGAGGGCCGGTGGGGGCCTGAAGCTTTCTTT. Translated, it gives CASSLEGRWGPEAFF.

This chain's CDR3 is CASTPLGGQPQHF. CDR3 nucleotide sequence: TGTGCCAGCACTCCCCTCGGGGGACAGCCCCAGCATTTT. The chain recombines TRBV6-6 with TRBJ1-5, with D tentatively TRBD1 (5 bases). The CDR3 loop spans 13 amino acids. The ends were cut back, 7 bases at V and 7 bases at J, with 14 bases in the middle. CDR1 and CDR2 (germline): MNHNY, SVGAGI (reference sequence).

The sample holds one count of this clone. This chain connects TRBV6-9 to TRBJ1-2; D is unresolved. Germline CDR1 and CDR2: MNHGY and SVAAGI. V lost 11 bases and J lost 2, with 21 bases in between. There are 15 residues in the CDR3. The CDR3 DNA reads TGTGCCTCAGGAGGTAATCTAGAATTGAACTATGGCTACACCTTC. The encoded protein is CASGGNLELNYGYTF.

The chain uses TRBV4-1 and TRBJ2-5, with 7 bases identical to TRBD1. Trimming at V came to 0 bases and at J to 4 bases, leaving 8 bases not matched to a gene. Germline CDR1 and CDR2: MGHRA and YSYEKL. The CDR3 loop spans 16 amino acids. The CDR3 region is CASSQERQGSGETQYF. CDR3 nucleotide sequence: TGCGCCAGCAGCCAAGAGCGACAGGGTTCGGGAGAGACCCAGTACTTC.

The chain is built from TRBV29-1 and TRBJ2-7; TRBD1 matches 9 bases. The CDR3 has 13 amino acids. V gave up 3 bases and J gave up 7 bases; unmatched junction bases: 7. Germline lookup yields CDR1 SQVTM and CDR2 ANQGSEA. As DNA, the CDR3 is TGCAGCGTTGAGGGGACAGGGTTTGAAGAGCAGTACTTC. It codes for CSVEGTGFEEQYF.